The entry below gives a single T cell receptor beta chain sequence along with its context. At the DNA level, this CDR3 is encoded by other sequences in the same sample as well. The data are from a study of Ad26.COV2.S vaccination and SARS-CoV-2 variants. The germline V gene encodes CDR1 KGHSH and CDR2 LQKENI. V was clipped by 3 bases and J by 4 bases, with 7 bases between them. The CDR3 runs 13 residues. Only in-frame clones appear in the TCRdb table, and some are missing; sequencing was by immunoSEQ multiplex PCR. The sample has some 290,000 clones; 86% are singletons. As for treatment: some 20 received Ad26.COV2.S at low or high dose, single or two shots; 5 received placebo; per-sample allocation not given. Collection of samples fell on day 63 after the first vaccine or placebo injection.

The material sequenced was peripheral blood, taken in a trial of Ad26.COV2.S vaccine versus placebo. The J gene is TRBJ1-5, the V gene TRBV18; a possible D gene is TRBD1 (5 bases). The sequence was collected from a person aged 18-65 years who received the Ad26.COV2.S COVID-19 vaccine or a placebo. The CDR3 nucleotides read TGTGCCAGCTCACCCGACAGTAATCAGCCCCAGCATTTT. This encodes CASSPDSNQPQHF. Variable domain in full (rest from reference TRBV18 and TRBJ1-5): NAGVMQNPRHLVRRRGQEARLRCSPMKGHSHVYWYRQLPEEGLKFMVYLQKENIIDESGMPKERFSAEFPKEGPSILRIQQVVRGDSAAYFCASSPDSNQPQHFGDGTRLSIL.